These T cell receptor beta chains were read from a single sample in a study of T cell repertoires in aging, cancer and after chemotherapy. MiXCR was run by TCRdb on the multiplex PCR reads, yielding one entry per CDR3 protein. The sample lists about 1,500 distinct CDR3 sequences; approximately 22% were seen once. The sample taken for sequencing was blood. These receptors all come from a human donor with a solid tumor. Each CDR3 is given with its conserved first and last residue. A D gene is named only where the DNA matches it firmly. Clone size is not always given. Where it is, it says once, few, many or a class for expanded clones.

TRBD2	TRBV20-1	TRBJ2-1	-	CSARLAGAKIYNEQFF	TGCAGTGCTAGACTAGCGGGAGCTAAGATTTACAATGAGCAGTTCTTC
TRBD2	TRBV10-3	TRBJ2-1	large	CAIQLAGGPNEQFF	TGTGCCATCCAACTAGCGGGGGGGCCCAATGAGCAGTTCTTC
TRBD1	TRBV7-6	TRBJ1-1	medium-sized	CASSLDLPGGSLNTEAFF	TGTGCCAGCAGCTTAGACCTGCCAGGGGGGTCTTTGAACACTGAAGCTTTCTTT
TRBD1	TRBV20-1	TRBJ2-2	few	CSAREQGRSGELFF	TGCAGTGCTAGGGAACAGGGGCGGTCCGGGGAGCTGTTTTTT
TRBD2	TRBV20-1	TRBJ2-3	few	CSAREFASGRRDTQYF	TGCAGTGCTAGAGAATTCGCTAGCGGGAGGAGAGATACGCAGTATTTT
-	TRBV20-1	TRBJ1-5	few	CSAVGHLNQPQHF	TGCAGTGCCGTCGGACACCTTAATCAGCCCCAGCATTTT
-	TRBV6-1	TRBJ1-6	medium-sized	CASILEGTSPLHF	-
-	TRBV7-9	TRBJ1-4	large	CASSLVYFDEKLFF	TGTGCCAGCAGCTTAGTTTACTTTGATGAAAAACTGTTTTTT
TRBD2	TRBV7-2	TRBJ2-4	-	CASSLPSGRTGGGGAKNIQYF	TGTGCCAGCAGCTTACCTAGCGGGAGGACTGGGGGGGGGGGAGCCAAAAACATTCAGTACTTC
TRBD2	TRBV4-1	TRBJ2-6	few	CASSPNGLAASGANVLTF	TGCGCCAGCAGCCCCAACGGGCTAGCGGCCTCTGGGGCCAACGTCCTGACTTTC
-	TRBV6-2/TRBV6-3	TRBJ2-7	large	CASSFGRRHSYEQYF	TGTGCCAGCAGTTTCGGTCGACGGCACTCCTACGAGCAGTACTTC
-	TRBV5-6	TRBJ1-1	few	CASSPPQGRNTEAFF	TGCGCCAGCAGCCCACCACAGGGAAGGAACACTGAAGCTTTCTTT
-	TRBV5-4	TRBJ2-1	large	CASSLTNEQFF	TGTGCCAGCAGCTTGACCAATGAGCAGTTCTTC